The entry below gives a single T cell receptor (beta chain) sequence along with its context. The data stem from a study of cytomegalovirus exposure and HLA in healthy donors. With 60 Vbeta and 13 Jbeta primers, the PCR was carried out. The data were produced by immunoSEQ multiplex PCR, yet TCRdb's version contains in-frame clones alone and is incomplete. The repertoire shows some 120,000 clones; the top ten hold more than 3.5%. The receptor's source is a man aged 25-45 years in good health and CMV-seronegative. Input material: PBMCs.

CDR3 bases: TGTGCCAGTAGTCGGACTAGCGAACTAAGTACGCAGTATTTT. This gives the protein CASSRTSELSTQYF. V usage is TRBV19 and J usage is TRBJ2-3; 9 nucleotides agree with TRBD2. The germline gives CDR1 LNHDA, CDR2 SQIVND (reference sequence). The CDR3 length is 14 residues. The junction had 8 bases not matched to a gene; V was cut back by 5 bases and J by 8 bases.